These 9 T cell receptor beta chains came from one sample sequenced in a study of cytomegalovirus exposure and HLA in healthy donors (dated by TCRdb to the late 2010s). The method behind the library was the immunoSEQ multiplex PCR assay. TCRdb obtained this table from immuneACCESS and retained in-frame rearrangements with V and J assigned. These tables miss some clones; where compared with another copy, unresolved V genes account for less than half of the shortfall, and the remainder is unexplained. This sample lists roughly 130,000 clones; just under 90% were detected once. The ten largest clones add up to approximately 3.5% of the sample. The sequenced material came from PBMCs. Receptor source: a man younger than 40 in good health and CMV-seronegative.

The V and J genes are TRBV10-3 and TRBJ2-7; 11 bases agree with TRBD1. Unmatched junction bases numbered 3, after V lost 2 bases and J lost 3 bases. This CDR3 region has 15 residues. CDR1 and CDR2 from the germline V gene are ENHRY and SYGVKD. CDR3 coding DNA: TGTGCCATCAGTGAGGGGGGGACAGGGGGCTACGAGCAGTACTTC. Residues: CAISEGGTGGYEQYF.

The chain has TRBV6-6 and TRBJ2-3; tentatively, D is TRBD2 (5 bases). This CDR3 is built from 13 residues. Germline values: CDR1 MNHNY, CDR2 SVGAGI (reference sequence). V gave up 2 bases and J gave up 4 bases, with 7 bases separating them. CDR3 sequence reads: CASSYNGADTQYF. The CDR3 nucleotides read TGTGCCAGCAGTTACAACGGGGCAGATACGCAGTATTTT.

The chain carries TRBV19 and TRBJ1-2; tentatively, D is TRBD1 (5 bases). The CDR3 runs to 15 residues. V was trimmed by 8 bases and J by 3 bases, leaving 19 bases between them. The germline gives CDR1 LNHDA, CDR2 SQIVND (reference sequence). The CDR3: CASSRDEGDYYGYTF. In DNA form, the CDR3 reads TGTGCCAGTTCCAGGGATGAAGGGGACTACTATGGCTACACCTTC.

The V gene is TRBV28, the J gene TRBJ1-4; D is unresolved. Germline CDR1 reads MDHEN; CDR2 reads SYDVKM. This CDR3 region has 12 residues. Trimming stripped 7 bases from V and 4 bases from J, with 7 bases between. The CDR3 protein is CASTDFNEKLFF. The CDR3 nucleotides are TGTGCCAGCACAGACTTTAATGAAAAACTGTTTTTT.

The rearrangement uses TRBV6-5 and TRBJ1-2; D may be TRBD1 (6 bases). Between the trimmed V and J ends, which lost 5 bases and 5 bases, there was a span of 12 bases. The germline CDR1 and CDR2 sequences are MNHEY and SVGAGI. This CDR3 contains 13 residues. CDR3 sequence (DNA): TGTGCCAGCAGTGAAAGCACAGGGTATGGCTACACCTTC. Translated, it gives CASSESTGYGYTF.

V gene TRBV27 combines with J gene TRBJ1-1; 10 bases fit TRBD1. Per germline, CDR1 MNHEY and CDR2 SMNVEV (reference sequence). The CDR3 totals 15 residues. The ends lost 4 bases at V and 5 bases at J; junction bases unmatched: 7. This CDR3 reads CASSSLGTGVTEAFF. The CDR3 nucleotides read TGTGCCAGCAGTTCTCTCGGGACAGGGGTTACTGAAGCTTTCTTT.

The V call is TRBV4-2, the J call TRBJ1-6; TRBD1 matches 9 bases. Germline lookup yields CDR1 LGHNA and CDR2 YNFKEQ. The J segment lost 1 base and the V segment lost 0 bases, leaving 1 base of the junction unmatched. There are 17 residues in the CDR3. The CDR3 sequence: CASSQDGQGSYNSPLHF. CDR3 bases: TGTGCCAGCAGCCAAGATGGACAGGGGTCCTATAATTCACCCCTCCACTTT.

This clone appeared a single time. This rearrangement joins TRBV11-2 to TRBJ2-7, with TRBD1 matching 7 bases. The CDR3 loop spans 13 amino acids. CDR1 is SGHAT and CDR2 is FQNNGV in the germline V gene. V dropped 5 bases and J dropped 2; count of bases not matched to a gene: 3. CDR3 nucleotides: TGTGCCAGCAGCCCGGGACAGCCCTACGAGCAGTACTTC. It encodes CASSPGQPYEQYF. Together with reference TRBV11-2 and TRBJ2-7, the CDR3 gives the full variable domain: EAGVAQSPRYKIIEKRQSVAFWCNPISGHATLYWYQQILGQGPKLLIQFQNNGVVDDSQLPKDRFSAERLKGVDSTLKIQPAKLEDSAVYLCASSPGQPYEQYFGPGTRLTVT.

The chain joins TRBV5-1 to TRBJ1-4; 7 nucleotides match TRBD1. Germline V lookup: CDR1 SGHRS, CDR2 YFSETQ. This CDR3 has 15 residues. The J segment lost 3 bases and the V segment lost 4 bases, leaving 6 bases of the junction unmatched. The CDR3: CASSRGGLANEKLFF. CDR3 sequence (DNA): TGCGCCAGCAGCAGAGGGGGCCTAGCTAATGAAAAACTGTTTTTT.